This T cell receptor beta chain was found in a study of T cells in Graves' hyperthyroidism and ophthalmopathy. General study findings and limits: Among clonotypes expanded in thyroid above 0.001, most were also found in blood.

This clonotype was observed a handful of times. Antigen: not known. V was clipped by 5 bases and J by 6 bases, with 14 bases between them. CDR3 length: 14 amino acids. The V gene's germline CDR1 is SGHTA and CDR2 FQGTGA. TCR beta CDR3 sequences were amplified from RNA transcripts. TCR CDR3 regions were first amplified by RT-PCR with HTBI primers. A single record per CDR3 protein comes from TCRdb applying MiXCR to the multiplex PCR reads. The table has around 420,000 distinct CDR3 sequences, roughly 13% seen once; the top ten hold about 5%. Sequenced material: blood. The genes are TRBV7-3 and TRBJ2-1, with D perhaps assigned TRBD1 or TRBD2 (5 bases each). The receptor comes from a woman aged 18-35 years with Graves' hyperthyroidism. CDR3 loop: CASSPLGPLNEQFF. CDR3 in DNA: TGTGCCAGCAGCCCACTGGGACCCCTCAATGAGCAGTTCTTC.